This T cell receptor beta chain was identified during a study of T cells after yellow fever vaccination. TCRdb reprocessed the 5' RACE reads via MiXCR and lists one record per CDR3 protein. The data contain 42,000 or so distinct CDR3 sequences, approximately 6.3% of them singletons. The V and J ends lost 4 bases and 1 base respectively, with 14 bases between them. The CDR3 has 16 amino acids. Germline V gene sequence: CDR1 KGHSY, CDR2 FQNENV. The material sequenced was CD8+ T cells not binding an NS4B(214-222) dextramer, sorted from PBMCs, taken 45 days after the yellow fever booster vaccination. J is TRBJ1-5 and V is TRBV16; no clear D. This TCR came from a man aged 25-45 years who received the YFV17D yellow fever vaccine. The CDR3 nucleotides are TGTGCCAGCAGCCCTGTGGGCGATGGGAGCAATCAGCCCCAGCATTTT. Encoded protein: CASSPVGDGSNQPQHF.